The source of this T cell receptor (beta chain) is a study of CD8 T cells in ankylosing spondylitis. TCRdb passed the 5' RACE reads through MiXCR, listing each CDR3 protein once. The sample includes a few hundred thousand distinct CDR3 sequences, more than 20% of them seen just once. This clonotype was observed at least ten times. CDR3 length: 10 amino acids. Trimming took off 8 bases at V and 3 bases at J, with 8 bases between the two ends. Germline V CDR1 and CDR2: SQVTM, ANQGSEA. This sequence joins TRBV29-1 and TRBJ2-7; the D is unclear. The TCR originated in a female donor with ankylosing spondylitis or in good health (not recorded which). What was sequenced was blood, either unsorted or a sorted T cell fraction (not recorded which). CDR3 in DNA: TGCAGCTCCAGTTACTACGAGCAGTACTTC. This sequence encodes CSSSYYEQYF.